A selection of T cell receptor beta chains follows, all from one sample in a study of Ad26.COV2.S vaccination and SARS-CoV-2 variants. Using immunoSEQ multiplex PCR, the repertoire was profiled, and TCRdb retains in-frame clones only, with some absent. Here the sample spans around 240,000 clones, around nine tenths being singletons. The specimen comprised peripheral blood, sampled in a trial of Ad26.COV2.S vaccine versus placebo. These receptors all stem from a person aged 18-60 years who received the Ad26.COV2.S COVID-19 vaccine or a placebo. CDR3s include the opening cysteine and the closing phenylalanine or tryptophan. The D gene is left open where the match is weak. Clone size is not always given. Where it is, it says once, few, many or a class for expanded clones.

v_gene	abundance	j_gene	d_gene	len	CDR3nt	CDR3aa
TRBV7-8	once	TRBJ2-3	TRBD1	15	TGTGCCAGCAGCACCCGGGACAGGGAAGCAGATACGCAGTATTTT	CASSTRDREADTQYF
TRBV6-6	-	TRBJ1-6	TRBD1	14	TGTGCCAGCAGGGGACAGGGCTATAATTCACCCCTCCACTTT	CASRGQGYNSPLHF
TRBV27	-	TRBJ2-7	-	13	TGTGCCAGCAGTTTATTCACAGGGTACGAGCAGTACTTC	CASSLFTGYEQYF
TRBV7-9	-	TRBJ2-7	-	15	TGTGCCAGCAGCGCCCCCTACATGAAAACTTACGAGCAGTACTTC	CASSAPYMKTYEQYF
TRBV28	once	TRBJ2-7	TRBD2	15	TGTGCCAGCAGTTTATTGGCGCGGGGGTCCTACGAGCAGTACTTC	CASSLLARGSYEQYF
TRBV28	-	TRBJ2-7	-	13	TGTGCCAGCAGTACCTCCCCGGGAAACGAGCAGTACTTC	CASSTSPGNEQYF
TRBV7-2	-	TRBJ2-1	-	12	TGTGCCAGCAGCCCTACTGGCTATGAGCAGTTCTTC	CASSPTGYEQFF
TRBV9	-	TRBJ2-3	-	11	TGTGCCAGCAGCGTGAGAGATACGCAGTATTTT	CASSVRDTQYF
TRBV12-3/TRBV12-4	-	TRBJ1-1	-	13	TGTGCCAGCAGCCCACCCGGGAACACTGAAGCTTTCTTT	CASSPPGNTEAFF
TRBV19	-	TRBJ1-6	TRBD1	15	TGTGCCAGGATCCCTCGGGACAGGAGGAATTCACCCCTCCACTTT	CARIPRDRRNSPLHF
TRBV7-9	once	TRBJ2-1	-	15	TGTGCCAGCAGCTTAGCCCAGGCATGGTGGAATGAGCAGTTCTTC	CASSLAQAWWNEQFF
TRBV11-2	-	TRBJ2-7	TRBD1	14	TGTGCCAGCAGCTTAGGTTTCAGGGGGCACGAGCAGTACTTC	CASSLGFRGHEQYF
TRBV5-1	-	TRBJ2-2	-	16	TGCGCCAGCAGCCGTTCTCCGGGGGCGATAGGCGGGGAGCTGTTTTTT	CASSRSPGAIGGELFF
TRBV2	many	TRBJ1-1	-	13	TGTGCCAGCGGCCCGGGGAGGAGCACTGAAGCTTTCTTT	CASGPGRSTEAFF
TRBV10-3	-	TRBJ1-5	-	11	TGTGCCATCGGGAGCAATCAGCCCCAGCATTTT	CAIGSNQPQHF
TRBV3-1/TRBV3-2	once	TRBJ2-7	TRBD2	15	TGTGCCAGCAGCCCGGGGGGACTAGCGGGACGCGAGCAGTACTTC	CASSPGGLAGREQYF
TRBV19	-	TRBJ1-5	-	12	TGTGCCAGTAGTAGGAGCAATCAGCCCCAGCATTTT	CASSRSNQPQHF
TRBV27	-	TRBJ2-2	-	13	TGTGCCAGCAGTTTGGCAGGGGCCGGGGAGCTGTTTTTT	CASSLAGAGELFF
TRBV2	-	TRBJ2-5	TRBD2	16	TGTGCCAGCACCGGGACTAGCGGGTCCTCGGGAGAGACCCAGTACTTC	CASTGTSGSSGETQYF
TRBV9	-	TRBJ2-7	-	15	TGTGCCAGCAGCGTAGAAAGCGGTCTAACCTACGAGCAGTACTTC	CASSVESGLTYEQYF
TRBV5-1	-	TRBJ1-1	-	22	TGCGCCAGCAGCTTCGGGGACCGGGTCCGGGGGCCTAAGTGGTTGAGGAACACTGAAGCTTTCTTT	CASSFGDRVRGPKWLRNTEAFF
TRBV28	-	TRBJ2-3	-	13	TGTGCCAGCTCCCCAGGGGGGAGGGATACGCAGTATTTT	CASSPGGRDTQYF
TRBV7-6	-	TRBJ2-5	TRBD2	15	TGTGCCAGCAGCTTAGGTGGGACTAGGGGAGAGACCCAGTACTTC	CASSLGGTRGETQYF
TRBV11-3	-	TRBJ2-1	-	14	TGTGCCAGCAGCCCCGCATCCTCCTACAATGAGCAGTTCTTC	CASSPASSYNEQFF
TRBV6-5	-	TRBJ1-2	-	13	TGTGCCAGCAGTACGGGGTCGAAAAATGGCTACACCTTC	CASSTGSKNGYTF
TRBV30	-	TRBJ2-7	-	13	TGTGCCTGGAGCCTGGGCGGCCCGGGAGAGCAGTACTTC	CAWSLGGPGEQYF
TRBV29-1	-	TRBJ2-1	-	15	TGCAGCGTCGTCCTAGGGGGATCCTCCTACAATGAGCAGTTCTTC	CSVVLGGSSYNEQFF
TRBV3-1/TRBV3-2	-	TRBJ1-4	-	14	TGTGCCAGCAGCCAAGAGGGGAAGGGGGAAAAACTGTTTTTT	CASSQEGKGEKLFF
TRBV2	-	TRBJ1-3	-	13	TGTGCCAGCAGGGCGAACTCTGGAAACACCATATATTTT	CASRANSGNTIYF
TRBV25-1	-	TRBJ2-1	TRBD1	17	TGTGCCAGCAGTAGCCCGACCGGGACAGGCTCCTACAATGAGCAGTTCTTC	CASSSPTGTGSYNEQFF
TRBV6-4	-	TRBJ1-1	TRBD1	12	TGTGGGAGGGGACAGGGGCGGGCTGAAGCTTTCTTT	CGRGQGRAEAFF
TRBV28	-	TRBJ1-3	TRBD1	14	TGTGCCAGCAGGGGACAGGGTTCTGGAAACACCATATATTTT	CASRGQGSGNTIYF
TRBV24-1	once	TRBJ2-5	TRBD1	15	TGTGCCACCAGTTCCGGGACAGGGGTTTTAGAGACCCAGTACTTC	CATSSGTGVLETQYF
TRBV10-1	-	TRBJ1-2	-	12	TGCGCCAGCAGTGATTACTCGTGGGGCTACACCTTC	CASSDYSWGYTF
TRBV6-1	-	TRBJ1-5	-	14	TGTGCCAGCAGTGAAGAAAGAAGGGACCAGCCCCAGCATTTT	CASSEERRDQPQHF
TRBV19	-	TRBJ1-5	-	18	TGTGCCACAAACGAGGGCAGGGGATGGGGAATTAGCAATCAGCCCCAGCATTTT	CATNEGRGWGISNQPQHF
TRBV6-2/TRBV6-3	-	TRBJ1-1	-	17	TGTGCCAGCAGTTATCGCTGGGGGGGTCGTCGGATGACTGAAGCTTTCTTT	CASSYRWGGRRMTEAFF
TRBV4-3	-	TRBJ2-2	-	14	TGCGCCAGCAGCCAAGAACAGGGTACCGGGGAGCTGTTTTTT	CASSQEQGTGELFF
TRBV11-3	once	TRBJ2-7	-	15	TGTGCCAGCAGCCTCCAGACAGGTCCCCTCTACGAGCAGTACTTC	CASSLQTGPLYEQYF
TRBV5-1	-	TRBJ1-6	TRBD1	14	TGCGCCAGCAGCTGGGACAGGGCCAATTCACCCCTCCACTTT	CASSWDRANSPLHF
TRBV11-2	-	TRBJ2-2	TRBD2	18	TGTGCCAGCAGCTTATGGCCTAGCGGGGGGAAAAACACCGGGGAGCTGTTTTTT	CASSLWPSGGKNTGELFF
TRBV9	-	TRBJ2-7	-	16	TGTGCCAGCAGCGTAGCCCCTAGCCCGGGCCTCTACGAGCAGTACTTC	CASSVAPSPGLYEQYF
TRBV6-5	once	TRBJ1-2	-	15	TGTGCCAGCAGTGACTCCCTGGGGGATAACTATGGCTACACCTTC	CASSDSLGDNYGYTF
TRBV6-6	-	TRBJ2-6	TRBD2	15	TGTGCCAGCAGTTGGGGAGGGTCTGGGGCCAACGTCCTGACTTTC	CASSWGGSGANVLTF
TRBV6-5	-	TRBJ2-7	TRBD1	15	TGTGCCAGCAGTTACCAGGGGGCGGGGTCCTACGAGCAGTACTTC	CASSYQGAGSYEQYF
TRBV11-2	once	TRBJ2-3	-	14	TGTGCCAGCAGCTTAGACCTTATCACAGATACGCAGTATTTT	CASSLDLITDTQYF
TRBV7-9	-	TRBJ2-7	TRBD2	17	TGTGCCAGCAGCTTAGGCCCTAGCGGGAGTCGCATGGAGGAGCAGTACTTC	CASSLGPSGSRMEEQYF
TRBV6-2/TRBV6-3	-	TRBJ1-2	TRBD1	12	TGTGCCAGCAGCTCAGGGACAGTTGGCTACACCTTC	CASSSGTVGYTF
TRBV3-1/TRBV3-2	once	TRBJ1-5	-	15	TGTGCCAGCAGCCAAGATCCTCATAGCAATCAGCCCCAGCATTTT	CASSQDPHSNQPQHF
TRBV24-1	-	TRBJ2-3	-	14	TGTGCCACCAATACAGGGTTTCCCACAGATACGCAGTATTTT	CATNTGFPTDTQYF
TRBV18	-	TRBJ1-1	-	12	TGTGCCAGCTCACCACGGGACGCTGGAGCTTTCTTT	CASSPRDAGAFF